The next 5 T cell receptor beta chains were all read from a single sample in a study of blood T cell repertoires in COVID-19. Using immunoSEQ multiplex PCR, the repertoire was profiled, and TCRdb retains in-frame clones only, with some absent. Among 100,000 to 150,000 clones listed, 79% were seen once. Source material: peripheral blood. Receptor source: a man between 35 and 55 years old with active or convalescent COVID-19.

The V gene is TRBV27, the J gene TRBJ2-3, with a tentative D call TRBD1 (6 bases). V gave up 6 bases and J gave up 2 bases, with 18 bases separating them. The germline V gene encodes CDR1 MNHEY and CDR2 SMNVEV (reference sequence). The CDR3 is 16 residues long. The CDR3 DNA reads as TGTGCCAGCAGCTACAGGGCGGAAACCGTCACAGATACGCAGTATTTT. It translates to CASSYRAETVTDTQYF.

The genes are TRBV7-2 and TRBJ2-7; perhaps TRBD1 as D (6 bases). Trimming took off 2 bases at V and 2 bases at J, with 13 bases between the two ends. This CDR3 contains 15 residues. The germline V gene encodes CDR1 SGHTA and CDR2 FQGNSA. The CDR3 DNA sequence: TGTGCCAGCAGCTTATCGGGACACCATACCTACGAGCAGTACTTC. It specifies CASSLSGHHTYEQYF.

This clone has a handful of counts. The chain uses TRBV28 and TRBJ2-7; D may be TRBD2 (6 bases). The germline gives CDR1 MDHEN, CDR2 SYDVKM. The germline V and J ends were trimmed by 3 bases and 3 bases, with 12 bases remaining between them. The CDR3 sequence is 14 residues long. Here the CDR3 reads CASSFDSGYYEQYF. DNA for the CDR3: TGTGCCAGCAGTTTCGACAGCGGGTACTACGAGCAGTACTTC.

Here the CDR3 reads CASSTGWAVGYTF. The CDR3 bases are TGTGCCAGCAGTACAGGGTGGGCAGTCGGCTACACCTTC. V usage is TRBV7-2 and J usage is TRBJ1-2, with a possible D match to TRBD1 (6 bases). Germline CDR1 and CDR2: SGHTA and FQGNSA. The CDR3 contains 13 residues. With 6 bases removed from V and 8 bases from J, the gap between germline ends came to 16 bases.

V usage is TRBV5-1 and J usage is TRBJ2-5; 7 nucleotides align to TRBD2. The CDR3 spans 17 residues. With 1 base clipped from V and 4 bases from J, the junction kept 13 bases outside the gene matches. Germline-derived CDR1 and CDR2 are SGHRS and YFSETQ. CDR3 nucleotides: TGCGCCAGCAGCTTGTTGCCCGGGGACGGGGGGAGAGAGACCCAGTACTTC. Residues: CASSLLPGDGGRETQYF.